This TCR beta chain was documented in a study of early T cells in non-severe SARS-CoV-2 infection. Overall study context: Investigators sequenced bulk RNA drawn from unsorted whole blood, and chains remained unpaired.

Unique molecular identifiers (one per individual cDNA molecule) were attached. From the 5' RACE reads, TCRdb called clonotypes with MiXCR, one entry per CDR3 protein. The repertoire holds around 50,000 distinct CDR3 sequences, 11% seen once, with around 9.6% in the top ten. Looked up from germline, CDR1 is LGHDT and CDR2 is YNNKEL (reference sequence). V was clipped by 1 base and J by 4 bases, with 11 bases between them. CDR3 length: 15 residues. Sequencing was performed on whole blood. This TCR was recovered from an adult who was a healthcare worker with PCR-confirmed SARS-CoV-2 infection or an uninfected control (not recorded which). The chain links TRBV3-1 to TRBJ2-1; maybe TRBD1 (5 bases). CDR3 region: CASSQGAQVYNEQFF. DNA for the CDR3: TGTGCCAGCAGCCAAGGTGCACAGGTATACAATGAGCAGTTCTTC.